This T cell receptor (beta chain) was retrieved from a study of identical twins. Study-level points and caveats: A cross-sectional statistical analysis, not follow-up of the same donors, supported the conclusions. Reduced insertions were recorded for abundant cord blood beta clonotypes, with no such pattern in memory repertoires. Invariant MAIT and iNKT cells may have partly biased zero-insertion analyses.

With regard to this clonotype: Its antigen is still unknown. An end of the junction differs from the germline gene, which may be a read error.

One entry per CDR3 protein, called by TCRdb with MiXCR from the 5' RACE reads. The table records 1.5 million or so distinct CDR3 sequences, 25% to 35% of them present only once. The clonotype originates from a newborn girl in good health. Sequencing was performed on cord blood.

The CDR3 region is CASSSVDIPYGQYF. The CDR3 DNA follows: TGCGCCAGCAGCTCCGTAGACATCCCCTACGGGCAGTACTTC. The V gene is TRBV5-1, the J gene TRBJ2-7, with D unclear. The CDR3 spans 14 residues. Germline V gene sequence: CDR1 SGHRS, CDR2 YFSETQ.